The clone carrying this TCR beta chain was seen more than once but under ten times. The sample belongs to a study of blood T cells in healthy people across ages. Next came a second PCR, run for about 7 to 12 cycles, which used a sample-barcoded 5' primer along with a J-beta primer mix. TCRdb fed the 5' RACE reads into MiXCR, producing one record per CDR3 protein. There are some 890,000 distinct CDR3 sequences in the sample; roughly 28% occur only once, and roughly 10% lies in the top ten. The V gene end was trimmed by 4 bases and the J gene end by 3 bases; junction bases not matched to a gene: 4. This CDR3 contains 14 residues. These same records also appear under a second study, on T cells of mothers and their children.

The sequence was obtained from a woman aged 40 to 50 in good health. J is TRBJ2-5 and V is TRBV12-3 or TRBV12-4, with 8 bases matching TRBD1. Material: blood. Written as DNA, the CDR3 is TGTGCCAGCAGTTGGAGGACAGGGAAAGAGACCCAGTACTTC. This gives the protein CASSWRTGKETQYF.